The 17 T cell receptor beta chains below come from one sample, sequenced in a study of human T cells and chemical hapten exposure. The sample's time point: patch test 3, about 24 weeks after DPC sensitization. The treatment denotes: therapeutic diphenylcyclopropenone sensitization with weekly scalp DPC. TCRdb passed the RACE reads through MiXCR, listing each CDR3 protein once. The table has 180,000 or so distinct CDR3 sequences, approximately 26% seen once. The input for sequencing was whole blood, taken in connection with sensitization to the hapten diphenylcyclopropenone (DPC). The source of these receptors is a woman aged 40 to 50 with alopecia areata. Some clones in this sample may be carry-over from other donors' samples.

The chain recombines TRBV7-9 with TRBJ1-2, with D maybe TRBD1 (6 bases). Per the germline V gene, CDR1 is SEHNR and CDR2 is FQNEAQ (reference sequence). This CDR3 has 13 residues. The V and J ends lost 1 base and 8 bases respectively, with 11 bases between them. The CDR3 DNA reads as TGTGCCAGCAGCTTAGGGACAGAGGCGGGCTACACCTTC. Amino acid sequence: CASSLGTEAGYTF.

About this clonotype itself: A junction boundary mismatches the germline segment, possibly from a read error. The chain carries TRBV4-2 and TRBJ2-1, with D possibly matching TRBD2 (5 bases). CDR3 length: 16 amino acids. Germline lookup yields CDR1 LGHNA and CDR2 YNFKEQ. The CDR3: CASSQGSASSCNEQFF. CDR3 nucleotides: TGTGCCAGCAGCCAAGGATCGGCTAGCTCCTGCAATGAGCAGTTCTTC.

V is TRBV12-3 or TRBV12-4 and J is TRBJ2-7; 7 bases match TRBD1. CDR3 length: 13 amino acids. V lost 6 bases and J lost 4; bases outside the gene matches: 6. The CDR3 reads CASRMTGLYEQYF. In nucleotides, the CDR3 is TGTGCCAGCAGGATGACAGGGTTATACGAGCAGTACTTC.

J is TRBJ2-2 and V is TRBV9; D is unclear. The germline V gene has CDR1 SGDLS and CDR2 YYNGEE. The ends were cut back, 0 bases at V and 3 bases at J, with 3 bases in the middle. The CDR3 is 13 amino acids. The CDR3 here is CASSVVHTGELFF. CDR3 DNA sequence: TGTGCCAGCAGCGTAGTCCACACCGGGGAGCTGTTTTTT. Full variable domain (outside the CDR3, taken from reference TRBV9 and TRBJ2-2): DSGVTQTPKHLITATGQRVTLRCSPRSGDLSVYWYQQSLDQGLQFLIQYYNGEERAKGNILERFSAQQFPDLHSELNLSSLELGDSALYFCASSVVHTGELFFGEGSRLTVL.

The J gene is TRBJ1-2, the V gene TRBV29-1; weak D call: TRBD1 (5 bases). The CDR3 is 12 residues long. Trimming removed 2 bases from V and 4 bases from J, with 8 bases in between. Looked up from germline, CDR1 is SQVTM and CDR2 is ANQGSEA. The CDR3 DNA sequence: TGCAGCGTTGAACAGGGTGGCTATGGCTACACCTTC. Translated, it gives CSVEQGGYGYTF.

The table lists this clonotype with a few counts. The V gene is TRBV25-1, the J gene TRBJ2-4; 7 positions agree with TRBD2. The CDR3 consists of 14 residues. CDR1 and CDR2 from the germline V gene are MGHDK and SYGVNS. Unmatched junction bases numbered 0, after V lost 3 bases and J lost 1 base. CDR3 nucleotide sequence: TGTGCCAGCAGTGAGGGAGGGGCCAAAAACATTCAGTACTTC. This sequence encodes CASSEGGAKNIQYF.

This clonotype was counted between two and nine times. This rearrangement joins TRBV27 to TRBJ1-1; the D is unclear. The V end was cut by 6 bases, the J end by 5 bases, with 13 bases between. The CDR3 spans 13 residues. Per germline, CDR1 MNHEY and CDR2 SMNVEV (reference sequence). CDR3 sequence (DNA): TGTGCCAGCAGCCTACGGCCGGGGACTGAAGCTTTCTTT. It yields the protein CASSLRPGTEAFF.

The rearrangement joins TRBV5-4 to TRBJ1-5; D remains unclear. The CDR3 is 15 residues long. Looked up from germline, CDR1 is SGHNT and CDR2 is YYREEE (reference sequence). The germline V and J ends were trimmed by 4 bases and 0 bases, with 11 bases remaining between them. The CDR3 is CASSAGPNSNQPQHF. For the CDR3, the DNA is TGTGCCAGCAGCGCGGGTCCCAATAGCAATCAGCCCCAGCATTTT.

This clonotype was seen a handful of times. The chain uses TRBV15 and TRBJ1-3; D remains ambiguous. Trimming pared 0 bases from V and 4 bases from J, leaving 7 bases between. The CDR3 contains 14 residues. Germline loops: CDR1 LNHNV, CDR2 YYDKDF (reference sequence). CDR3 nucleotides: TGTGCCACCAGCAGAGATTCGACAGGAAACACCATATATTTT. As protein: CATSRDSTGNTIYF.

This chain connects TRBV7-2 to TRBJ2-3; D not resolved. Germline CDR1 and CDR2: SGHTA and FQGNSA. The ends were cut back, 2 bases at V and 0 bases at J, with 6 bases in the middle. The CDR3 is made up of 14 amino acids. The CDR3 DNA is TGTGCCAGCAGCTTATCAGGCAGCACAGATACGCAGTATTTT. This codes for CASSLSGSTDTQYF.

The V gene is TRBV7-2, the J gene TRBJ2-6; TRBD1 agrees at 12 bases. The J segment lost 3 bases and the V segment lost 5 bases, leaving 8 bases of the junction unmatched. Germline CDR1 reads SGHTA; CDR2 reads FQGNSA. The CDR3 sequence is 18 residues long. CDR3 coding DNA: TGTGCCAGCAGCGGAACCGGGACAGGGGGCCGTGGGGCCAACGTCCTGACTTTC. It is translated as CASSGTGTGGRGANVLTF.

This clonotype showed up just a few times. The J gene is TRBJ2-3, the V gene TRBV4-2, with 10 bases that match TRBD2. This CDR3 spans 16 amino acids. CDR1 is LGHNA and CDR2 is YNFKEQ in the germline V gene. V shed 3 bases, J shed 1 base, and the junction held 4 bases outside the gene matches. For the CDR3, the DNA is TGTGCCAGCAGCCAGTTAGCGGGAGGCGGCACAGATACGCAGTATTTT. It is translated as CASSQLAGGGTDTQYF.

This clonotype turned up a few times. The rearrangement joins TRBV7-2 to TRBJ1-4, with TRBD1 identical over 8 bases. The CDR3 covers 14 residues. The V gene's germline CDR1 is SGHTA and CDR2 FQGNSA. J lost 8 bases, V lost 5 bases, and 7 bases had no gene match. DNA of the CDR3: TGTGCCAGCAGCACACACGGACAGGGCGAAAAACTGTTTTTT. Its protein product is CASSTHGQGEKLFF. The full variable domain, in which reference TRBV7-2 and TRBJ1-4 provide the parts outside the CDR3, is GAGVSQSPSNKVTEKGKDVELRCDPISGHTALYWYRQSLGQGLEFLIYFQGNSAPDKSGLPSDRFSAERTGGSVSTLTIQRTQQEDSAVYLCASSTHGQGEKLFFGSGTQLSVL.

The chain couples TRBV5-1 to TRBJ1-1; 7 bases line up with TRBD1. In germline, CDR1 is SGHRS, CDR2 YFSETQ. This CDR3 is built from 15 residues. J lost 0 bases, V lost 4 bases, and 6 bases had no gene match. DNA for the CDR3: TGCGCCAGCAGCCTTGGGGACAGCTTGAACACTGAAGCTTTCTTT. This codes for CASSLGDSLNTEAFF.

The gene calls are TRBV9 and TRBJ2-1; D is uncertain. Germline CDR1 reads SGDLS; CDR2 reads YYNGEE. Trimming left V 3 bases short and J 9 bases short, with 7 bases between. The CDR3 is made up of 11 amino acids. CDR3 amino acids: CASSAGGEQFF. The CDR3 DNA reads TGTGCCAGCAGCGCCGGCGGTGAGCAGTTCTTC.

This chain joins TRBV7-2 and TRBJ2-1; a weak D match, TRBD2 (6 bases). Germline V gives CDR1 SGHTA, CDR2 FQGNSA. V shed 6 bases and J shed 2 bases, with 11 bases lying between them. The CDR3 length is 14 residues. Written as DNA, the CDR3 is TGTGCCAGCAGGTGGGGGAGGCCCTACAATGAGCAGTTCTTC. Residues: CASRWGRPYNEQFF.

The gene calls are TRBV9 and TRBJ2-7; TRBD2 aligns across 8 bases. Trimming removed 0 bases from V and 3 bases from J; junction bases left unmatched: 5. Germline V CDR1 and CDR2: SGDLS, YYNGEE. The CDR3 is 15 amino acids. Written as DNA, the CDR3 is TGTGCCAGCAGCGTAGACGGGAGGGGGTACTACGAGCAGTACTTC. Its protein is CASSVDGRGYYEQYF.